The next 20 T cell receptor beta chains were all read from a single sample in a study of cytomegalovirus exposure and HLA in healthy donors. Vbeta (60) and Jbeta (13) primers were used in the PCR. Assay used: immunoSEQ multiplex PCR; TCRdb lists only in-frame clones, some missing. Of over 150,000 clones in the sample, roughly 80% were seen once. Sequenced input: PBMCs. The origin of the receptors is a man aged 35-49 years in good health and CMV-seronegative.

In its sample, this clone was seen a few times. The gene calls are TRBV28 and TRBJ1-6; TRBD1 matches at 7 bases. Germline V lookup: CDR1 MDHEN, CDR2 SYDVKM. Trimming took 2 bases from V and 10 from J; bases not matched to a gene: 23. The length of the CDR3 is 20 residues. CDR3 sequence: CASSLPHYRWTGARGSPLHF. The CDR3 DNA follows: TGTGCCAGCAGTTTACCCCATTATCGGTGGACAGGAGCGAGGGGATCACCCCTCCACTTT.

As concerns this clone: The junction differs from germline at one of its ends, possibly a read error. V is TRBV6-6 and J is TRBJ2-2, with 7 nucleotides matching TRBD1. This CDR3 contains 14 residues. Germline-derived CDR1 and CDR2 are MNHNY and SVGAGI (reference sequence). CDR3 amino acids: CATSTGVGTGELFF. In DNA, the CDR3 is TGTGCCACCAGTACAGGGGTAGGCACCGGGGAGCTGTTTTTT.

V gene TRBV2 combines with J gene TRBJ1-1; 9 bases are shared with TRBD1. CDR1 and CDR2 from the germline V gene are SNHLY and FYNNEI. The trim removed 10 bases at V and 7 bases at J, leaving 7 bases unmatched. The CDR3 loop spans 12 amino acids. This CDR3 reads CANRQGVSEAFF. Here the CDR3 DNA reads TGTGCCAACCGACAGGGGGTGAGTGAAGCTTTCTTT.

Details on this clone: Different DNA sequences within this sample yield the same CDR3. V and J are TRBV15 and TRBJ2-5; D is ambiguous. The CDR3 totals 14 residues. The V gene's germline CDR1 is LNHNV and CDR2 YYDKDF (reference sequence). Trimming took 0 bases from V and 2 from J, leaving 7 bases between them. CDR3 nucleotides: TGTGCCACCAGCAGAGACCGCGGTCAAGAGACCCAGTACTTC. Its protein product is CATSRDRGQETQYF. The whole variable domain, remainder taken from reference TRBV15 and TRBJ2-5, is DAMVIQNPRYQVTQFGKPVTLSCSQTLNHNVMYWYQQKSSQAPKLLFHYYDKDFNNEADTPDNFQSRRPNTSFCFLDIRSPGLGDTAMYLCATSRDRGQETQYFGPGTRLLVL.

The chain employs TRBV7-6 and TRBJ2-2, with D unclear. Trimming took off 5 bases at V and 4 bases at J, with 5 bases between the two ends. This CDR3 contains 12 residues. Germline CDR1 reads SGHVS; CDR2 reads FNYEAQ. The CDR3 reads CASSHSTGELFF. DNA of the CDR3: TGTGCCAGCAGCCACAGCACCGGGGAGCTGTTTTTT. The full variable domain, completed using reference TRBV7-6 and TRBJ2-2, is GAGVSQSPRYKVTKRGQDVALRCDPISGHVSLYWYRQALGQGPEFLTYFNYEAQQDKSGLPNDRFSAERPEGSISTLTIQRTEQRDSAMYRCASSHSTGELFFGEGSRLTVL.

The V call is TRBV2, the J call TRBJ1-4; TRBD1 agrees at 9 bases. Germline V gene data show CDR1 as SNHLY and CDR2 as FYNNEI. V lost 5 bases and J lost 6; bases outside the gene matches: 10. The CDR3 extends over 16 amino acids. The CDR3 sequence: CASSSQGARIDEKLFF. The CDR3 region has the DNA TGTGCCAGCAGTTCACAGGGGGCTCGGATTGATGAAAAACTGTTTTTT.

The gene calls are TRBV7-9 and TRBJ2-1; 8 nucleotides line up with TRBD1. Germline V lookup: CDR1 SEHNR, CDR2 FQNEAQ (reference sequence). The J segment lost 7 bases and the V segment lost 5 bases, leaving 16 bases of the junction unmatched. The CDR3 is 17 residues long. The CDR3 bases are TGTGCCAGCAGCGCACCAGGGGGCCCACTCTTGGGAAATGAGCAGTTCTTC. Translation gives CASSAPGGPLLGNEQFF. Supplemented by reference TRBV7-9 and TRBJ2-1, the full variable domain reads DTGVSQNPRHKITKRGQNVTFRCDPISEHNRLYWYRQTLGQGPEFLTYFQNEAQLEKSRLLSDRFSAERPKGSFSTLEIQRTEQGDSAMYLCASSAPGGPLLGNEQFFGPGTRLTVL.

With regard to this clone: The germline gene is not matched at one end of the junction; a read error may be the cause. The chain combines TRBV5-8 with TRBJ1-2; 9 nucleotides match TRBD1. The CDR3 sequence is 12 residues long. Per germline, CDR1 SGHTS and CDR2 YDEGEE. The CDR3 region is CASSLEGGTGIF. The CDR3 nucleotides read TGTGCCAGCAGCTTGGAAGGGGGGACAGGGATCTTC.

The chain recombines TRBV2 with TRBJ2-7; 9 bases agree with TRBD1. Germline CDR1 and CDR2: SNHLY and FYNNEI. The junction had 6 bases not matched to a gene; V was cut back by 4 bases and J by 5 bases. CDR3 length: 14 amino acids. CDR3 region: CASSAGQGHHEQYF. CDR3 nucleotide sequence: TGTGCCAGCAGTGCGGGACAGGGTCACCACGAGCAGTACTTC. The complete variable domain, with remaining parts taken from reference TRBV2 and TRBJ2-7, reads EPEVTQTPSHQVTQMGQEVILRCVPISNHLYFYWYRQILGQKVEFLVSFYNNEISEKSEIFDDQFSVERPDGSNFTLKIRSTKLEDSAMYFCASSAGQGHHEQYFGPGTRLTVT.

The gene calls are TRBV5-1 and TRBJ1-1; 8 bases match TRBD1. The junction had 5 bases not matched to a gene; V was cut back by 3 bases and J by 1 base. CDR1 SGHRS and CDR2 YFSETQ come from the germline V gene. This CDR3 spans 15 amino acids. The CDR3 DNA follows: TGCGCCAGCAGCTCGATGACAGGGGAGAACACTGAAGCTTTCTTT. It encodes CASSSMTGENTEAFF.

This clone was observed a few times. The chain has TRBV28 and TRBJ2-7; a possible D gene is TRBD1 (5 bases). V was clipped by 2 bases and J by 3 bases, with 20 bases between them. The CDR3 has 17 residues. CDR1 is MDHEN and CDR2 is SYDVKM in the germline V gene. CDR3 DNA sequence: TGTGCCAGCAGTTTAAGGTTTGAAGGGGATCTTGACTACGAGCAGTACTTC. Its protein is CASSLRFEGDLDYEQYF.

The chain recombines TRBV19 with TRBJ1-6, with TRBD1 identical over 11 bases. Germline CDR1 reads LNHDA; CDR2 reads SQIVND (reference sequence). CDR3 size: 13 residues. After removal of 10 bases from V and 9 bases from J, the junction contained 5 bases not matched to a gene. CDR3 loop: CATSGQGVSPLHF. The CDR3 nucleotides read TGTGCCACCTCGGGACAGGGGGTTTCACCCCTCCACTTT.

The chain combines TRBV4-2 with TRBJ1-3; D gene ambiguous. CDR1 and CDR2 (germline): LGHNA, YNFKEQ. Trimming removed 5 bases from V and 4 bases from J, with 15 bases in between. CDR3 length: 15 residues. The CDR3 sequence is CASSELTVTGNTIYF. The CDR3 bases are TGTGCCAGCAGCGAGTTAACAGTAACCGGAAACACCATATATTTT.

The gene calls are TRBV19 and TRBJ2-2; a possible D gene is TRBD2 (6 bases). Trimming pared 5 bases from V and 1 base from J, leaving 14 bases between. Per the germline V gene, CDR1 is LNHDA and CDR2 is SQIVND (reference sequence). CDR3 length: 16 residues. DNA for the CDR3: TGTGCCAGTAGTCCTGGGGGAGCGGGGAACACCGGGGAGCTGTTTTTT. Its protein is CASSPGGAGNTGELFF.

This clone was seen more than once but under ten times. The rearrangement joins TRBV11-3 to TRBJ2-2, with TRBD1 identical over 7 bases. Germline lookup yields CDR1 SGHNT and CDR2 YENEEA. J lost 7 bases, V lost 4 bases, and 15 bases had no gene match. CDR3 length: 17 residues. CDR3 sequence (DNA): TGTGCCAGCAGCTCCCCCCAGACAGGGCAAAGGGACGGGGAGCTGTTTTTT. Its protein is CASSSPQTGQRDGELFF. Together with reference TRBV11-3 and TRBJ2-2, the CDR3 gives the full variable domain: EAGVVQSPRYKIIEKKQPVAFWCNPISGHNTLYWYLQNLGQGPELLIRYENEEAVDDSQLPKDRFSAERLKGVDSTLKIQPAELGDSAVYLCASSSPQTGQRDGELFFGEGSRLTVL.

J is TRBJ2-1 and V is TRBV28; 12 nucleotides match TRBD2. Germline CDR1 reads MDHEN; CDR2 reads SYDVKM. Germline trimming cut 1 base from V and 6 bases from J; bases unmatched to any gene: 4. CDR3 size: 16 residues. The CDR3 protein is CASSLSLTSGGNEQFF. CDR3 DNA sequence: TGTGCCAGCAGTTTATCCCTGACTAGCGGGGGCAATGAGCAGTTCTTC.

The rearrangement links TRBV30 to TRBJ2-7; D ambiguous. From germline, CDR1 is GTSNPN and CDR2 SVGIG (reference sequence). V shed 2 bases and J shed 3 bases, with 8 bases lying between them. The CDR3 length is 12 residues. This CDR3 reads CAWSPGSYEQYF. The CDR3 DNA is TGTGCCTGGAGTCCAGGTAGCTACGAGCAGTACTTC.

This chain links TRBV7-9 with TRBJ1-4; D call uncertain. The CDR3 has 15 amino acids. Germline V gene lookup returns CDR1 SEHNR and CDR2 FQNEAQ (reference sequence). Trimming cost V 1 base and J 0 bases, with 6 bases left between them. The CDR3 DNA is TGTGCCAGCAGCTTAGTAGCTTCAACTAATGAAAAACTGTTTTTT. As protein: CASSLVASTNEKLFF.

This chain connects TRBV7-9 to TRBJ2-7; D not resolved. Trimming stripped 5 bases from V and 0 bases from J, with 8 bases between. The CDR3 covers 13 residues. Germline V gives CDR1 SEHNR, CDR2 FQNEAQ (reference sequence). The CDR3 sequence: CASSQRSSYEQYF. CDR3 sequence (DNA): TGTGCCAGCAGCCAGAGGAGCTCCTACGAGCAGTACTTC.

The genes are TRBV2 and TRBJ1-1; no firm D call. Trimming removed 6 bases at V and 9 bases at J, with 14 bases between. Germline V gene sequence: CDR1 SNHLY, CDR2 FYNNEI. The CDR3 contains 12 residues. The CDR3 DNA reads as TGTGCCAGCAGAAGGCAGGATACCAAAGCTTTCTTT. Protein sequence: CASRRQDTKAFF.